The 5 T cell receptor beta chains below all came from one sample that was sequenced in a study of T cell changes during pregnancy in multiple sclerosis. Libraries were prepared by immunoSEQ multiplex PCR; TCRdb keeps only in-frame clonotypes and omits some of them. In the table there are around 63,000 clones, 91% of which are singletons. The sequencing used peripheral blood, collected in the third trimester of pregnancy. Receptor source: a female donor in good health, enrolled as a control in a pregnancy study.

This clone was detected only a few times. CDR3 region: CASSLDRGLTDTQYF. For the CDR3, the DNA is TGTGCCAGCAGCTTGGACCGAGGACTCACAGATACGCAGTATTTT. The chain employs TRBV5-4 and TRBJ2-3, with D perhaps TRBD2 (5 bases). Germline CDR1 SGHNT, CDR2 YYREEE (reference sequence). The length of the CDR3 is 15 residues. With 0 bases removed from V and 2 bases from J, the gap between germline ends came to 10 bases.

CDR3 in amino acids: CASSRLAGTDTQYF. CDR3 in DNA: TGTGCCAGTAGTAGACTAGCGGGCACAGATACGCAGTATTTT. The chain uses TRBV19 and TRBJ2-3; 9 nucleotides match TRBD2. After removal of 4 bases from V and 1 base from J, the junction contained 0 bases not matched to a gene. CDR1 is LNHDA and CDR2 is SQIVND in the germline V gene (reference sequence). CDR3 length: 14 residues.

This sequence joins TRBV29-1 and TRBJ1-2; no definite D call. Germline-derived CDR1 and CDR2 are SQVTM and ANQGSEA. This CDR3 has 12 amino acids. The V and J ends lost 2 bases and 5 bases respectively, with 9 bases between them. The CDR3 is CSVENRDYGYTF. The DNA of the CDR3 is TGCAGCGTTGAAAACCGGGATTATGGCTACACCTTC.

The genes are TRBV2 and TRBJ2-3; D gene uncertain. The CDR3 has 10 residues. V was trimmed by 10 bases and J by 3 bases, leaving 5 bases between them. The V gene's germline CDR1 is SNHLY and CDR2 FYNNEI. The CDR3 DNA reads as TGTGCCACCCTTACAGATACGCAGTATTTT. It yields the protein CATLTDTQYF. The variable domain in full, completed from reference TRBV2 and TRBJ2-3, reads EPEVTQTPSHQVTQMGQEVILRCVPISNHLYFYWYRQILGQKVEFLVSFYNNEISEKSEIFDDQFSVERPDGSNFTLKIRSTKLEDSAMYFCATLTDTQYFGPGTRLTVL.

The chain recombines TRBV28 with TRBJ1-2; D uncertain. Deletions cut 6 bases from V and 4 bases from J, with 21 bases between. CDR1 MDHEN and CDR2 SYDVKM come from the germline V gene. CDR3 size: 16 residues. The CDR3 nucleotides are TGTGCCAGCAGCACCCCGGTAGGGCCGGAGGGCTATGGCTACACCTTC. It specifies CASSTPVGPEGYGYTF.